The rows below give T cell receptor beta chains drawn from one sample of a study of blood T cell repertoires in COVID-19. The data were produced by immunoSEQ multiplex PCR, yet TCRdb's version contains in-frame clones alone and is incomplete. The sample includes over 200,000 clones, around 87% seen only once; the top ten take 2% to 3%. The source material was peripheral blood. The receptors were gathered from a woman in her fifties or sixties with acute or convalescent COVID-19. The CDR3 runs from the conserved cysteine through the conserved F or W. A D gene is named only where the DNA matches it firmly. Clone sizes are given selectively: once, few, many, or a class where the clone is expanded.

d_call	v_call	clone_size	j_call	cdr3_aa	cdr3_nt
TRBD1	TRBV5-8	NA	TRBJ1-5	CASSLDVWVLDRGNQPQHF	TGTGCCAGCAGCTTGGATGTGTGGGTGTTGGACAGGGGCAATCAGCCCCAGCATTTT
NA	TRBV15	NA	TRBJ1-2	CATSRDRVQGYTF	TGTGCCACCAGCAGAGACAGGGTACAGGGCTACACCTTC
TRBD2	TRBV7-3	many	TRBJ2-7	CATSVAGGPYEQYF	TGTGCCACCTCCGTAGCGGGAGGGCCTTACGAGCAGTACTTC
TRBD1	TRBV27	NA	TRBJ2-7	CASSENRQGTYEQYF	TGTGCCAGCAGCGAAAACCGACAGGGAACCTACGAGCAGTACTTC
TRBD2	TRBV2	NA	TRBJ2-1	CASSEAYGRTSENDEQFF	TGTGCCAGCAGTGAAGCTTATGGAAGGACTAGCGAGAATGATGAGCAGTTCTTC
NA	TRBV7-9	NA	TRBJ2-3	CASSLRTSSMEYF	TGTGCCAGCAGCTTACGTACATCTTCCATGGAGTATTTT
TRBD1	TRBV3-1/TRBV3-2	NA	TRBJ1-4	CASSHTGTGGREKLFF	TGTGCCAGCAGTCACACCGGGACAGGGGGCCGTGAAAAACTGTTTTTT
TRBD1	TRBV18	once	TRBJ1-3	CASSSRDRSGNTIYF	TGTGCCAGCTCATCCCGGGACAGGTCTGGAAACACCATATATTTT
NA	TRBV4-1	NA	TRBJ1-5	CASSQPPGQKNQPQHF	TGCGCCAGCAGCCAACCTCCGGGACAAAAGAATCAGCCCCAGCATTTT
NA	TRBV5-1	NA	TRBJ2-1	CASSLSSGYNEQFF	TGCGCCAGCAGCTTGTCGAGCGGTTACAATGAGCAGTTCTTC
TRBD2	TRBV3-1/TRBV3-2	NA	TRBJ2-7	CASSQWTSGYEQYF	TGTGCCAGCAGCCAATGGACTAGCGGCTACGAGCAGTACTTC
TRBD1	TRBV15	once	TRBJ1-4	CATSWGQGVRAEKLFF	TGTGCCACCAGCTGGGGACAGGGGGTAAGGGCCGAAAAACTGTTTTTT
TRBD2	TRBV10-3	NA	TRBJ2-1	CATRRGDEQFF	TGTGCCACACGACGGGGGGATGAGCAGTTCTTC
TRBD2	TRBV7-3	NA	TRBJ2-5	CASSLLGAGGQETQYF	TGTGCCAGCAGCTTACTCGGAGCCGGGGGGCAAGAGACCCAGTACTTC
TRBD1	TRBV2	NA	TRBJ2-1	CASIAGTENNEQFF	TGTGCCAGCATCGCCGGGACAGAAAACAATGAGCAGTTCTTC
NA	TRBV7-3	NA	TRBJ2-7	CASSLMSSYEQYF	TGTGCCAGCAGCTTAATGTCGTCCTACGAGCAGTACTTC
TRBD1	TRBV7-2	NA	TRBJ1-3	CASSPQGAGNTIYF	TGTGCCAGCAGCCCACAGGGGGCTGGAAACACCATATATTTT
TRBD1	TRBV6-5	NA	TRBJ1-5	CASTWQGVDQPQHF	TGTGCCAGCACGTGGCAGGGGGTGGATCAGCCCCAGCATTTT
TRBD1	TRBV10-3	few	TRBJ1-6	CASGGQGESSSYNSPLHF	TGTGCCAGCGGGGGACAGGGAGAATCGAGCTCCTATAATTCACCCCTCCACTTT
TRBD1	TRBV5-1	NA	TRBJ1-1	CASSLAGQVGAEAFF	TGCGCCAGCAGCTTGGCCGGACAGGTAGGGGCTGAAGCTTTCTTT
TRBD2	TRBV30	NA	TRBJ2-1	CAWTGLADYNEQFF	TGTGCCTGGACTGGCCTAGCGGACTACAATGAGCAGTTCTTC
TRBD2	TRBV4-1	NA	TRBJ2-1	CASSQDIGGGGDEQFF	TGCGCCAGCAGCCAAGACATCGGCGGGGGAGGGGATGAGCAGTTCTTC
NA	TRBV6-5	few	TRBJ1-1	CASTPWVRGTEAFF	TGTGCCAGCACCCCCTGGGTAAGAGGGACTGAAGCTTTCTTT
NA	TRBV28	NA	TRBJ1-4	CASSLRVEGEKLFF	TGTGCCAGCAGTTTAAGAGTTGAGGGCGAAAAACTGTTTTTT
TRBD2	TRBV7-8	NA	TRBJ2-3	CASSSGLAGRTDTQYF	TGTGCCAGCAGCTCGGGACTAGCGGGGCGCACAGATACGCAGTATTTT